Listed here is a single T cell receptor beta chain. Its recognized antigen is unknown. One base away there is no much larger clone; base qualities are not given. The CDR3 has 17 amino acids, counting the end cysteine and phenylalanine. The DNA shown is the 51-base CDR3, in frame from base 1. According to the germline V gene, CDR1 reads SGHTA and CDR2 reads FQGNSA. V is shortened by 2 bases, J by 8 bases, and the region joining them spans 24 bases. Donors formed part of the validation cohort, which comprised about 120 subjects and was distinct from the first cohort of under 850 subjects. The sample comes from a study of cytomegalovirus exposure and HLA in healthy donors (TCRdb year 2017). Regarding the study in general: The roughly 670 repertoires of the first cohort and the 95 to 150 validation repertoires were produced on the same platform, according to a later analysis. A separate validation cohort of more than 100 different subjects was used in addition to the roughly 620-subject first cohort. To predict cytomegalovirus infection status, the study brought together high-throughput TCR immunosequencing, statistical association of individual TCRs with disease status, and machine learning. The aim of the study was to test whether cataloging public T cell receptors could identify signatures of past pathogen exposure.

Study-level results and caveats: While some public TCRs were present in many individuals, most TCR sequences turned up only very rarely across donors. The authors suggested that the approach could potentially be generalized to other disease states and immunological phenotypes. The classifier was reported to diagnose cytomegalovirus status with high specificity and sensitivity in both the original and validation cohorts. A later analysis found that TCRs clustered in the first cohort also tended to co-occur in the 95 to 150 validation repertoires, with 90% to 95% of cluster scores above 0. In vitro tests confirmed that three of the cytomegalovirus-associated TCR beta chains recognize cytomegalovirus antigens. A total of roughly 160 TCR beta chains were listed by the study as associated with cytomegalovirus. All 110 or so repertoires were used to score co-occurrence in the validation cohort in a later analysis, because that analysis had no HLA typing for the cohort.

Library creation used the immunoSEQ multiplex PCR assay. Turning to the authors' computational methods: A statistical classification framework was developed to diagnose cytomegalovirus status using the catalog of TCR beta chain sequences. Not all clones reach the TCRdb copy of this immuneACCESS table, which keeps in-frame sequences only. Checked studies attribute under half of the gap to unresolved V genes and leave the rest unexplained. V and J calls and clone size come straight from that table; D and trimming were deduced from the DNA. The sample records some 140,000 clones, roughly 89% of which are singletons. The ten top clones hold around 9% of the sample.

This receptor was obtained from a woman between 18 and 30 years old in good health and CMV-seropositive. The chain links TRBV7-2 with TRBJ1-2, with the D gene call left open. The sequencing sample was made of PBMCs. The CDR3: CASSLNLNAGGARGYTF. Here is the DNA: TGTGCCAGCAGCTTAAATCTCAACGCTGGCGGCGCGCGAGGCTACACCTTC. Supplemented by the reference TRBV7-2 and TRBJ1-2 proteins around the CDR3, the complete variable domain is GAGVSQSPSNKVTEKGKDVELRCDPISGHTALYWYRQSLGQGLEFLIYFQGNSAPDKSGLPSDRFSAERTGGSVSTLTIQRTQQEDSAVYLCASSLNLNAGGARGYTFGSGTRLTVV.